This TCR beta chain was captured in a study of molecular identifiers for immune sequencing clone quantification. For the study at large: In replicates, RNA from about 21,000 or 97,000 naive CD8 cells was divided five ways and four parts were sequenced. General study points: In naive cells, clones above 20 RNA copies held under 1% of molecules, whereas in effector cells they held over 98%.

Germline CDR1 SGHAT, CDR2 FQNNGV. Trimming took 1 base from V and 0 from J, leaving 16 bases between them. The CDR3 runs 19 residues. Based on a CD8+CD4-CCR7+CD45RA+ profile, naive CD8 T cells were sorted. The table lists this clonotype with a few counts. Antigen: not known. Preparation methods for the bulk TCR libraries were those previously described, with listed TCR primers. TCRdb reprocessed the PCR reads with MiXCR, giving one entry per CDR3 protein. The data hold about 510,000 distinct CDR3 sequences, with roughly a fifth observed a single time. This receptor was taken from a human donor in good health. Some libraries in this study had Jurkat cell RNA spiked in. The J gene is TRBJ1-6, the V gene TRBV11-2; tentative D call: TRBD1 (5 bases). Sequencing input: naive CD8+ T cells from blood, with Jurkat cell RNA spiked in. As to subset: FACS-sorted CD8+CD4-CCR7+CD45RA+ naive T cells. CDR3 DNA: TGTGCCAGCAGCTTAGCTTATGCTTTTCAGGGCTCCTATAATTCACCCCTCCACTTT. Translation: CASSLAYAFQGSYNSPLHF.